The entry below describes one TCR beta chain. What this receptor recognizes is not known. No quality values exist for individual bases; no much larger clone is one base distant. The data stem from a study of shared T cell receptors in the human thymus listed by TCRdb under 2021. Notes on the research overall: The study examined how self-reactive, shared T-cell receptor alpha chains are generated in the human thymus.

The CDR3 goes from the cysteine to the phenylalanine over 13 residues. Just CDR3 DNA is preserved here, 39 bases in frame from base 1. CDR1 and CDR2, per the germline V gene, are SGHAT and FQNNGV. V loses 5 bases at its end and J loses 6 bases; junction bases beyond the gene matches: 6. Libraries were built with the immunoSEQ multiplex PCR assay. TCRdb's version of the immuneACCESS table is confined to in-frame rearrangements and falls short of the full clone set. An unresolved V gene accounts for under half of the shortfall where checked; the remainder is of unknown origin. Recorded for this sample are 650,000 to 950,000 clones; approximately 83% of them occurred a single time. The ten most abundant clones make up roughly 0.01% of the sample. The same data also contributed to another study, on human thymus T cells. Reported in the second study: The donors were immunologically healthy infants in Finland who had open corrective cardiac surgery for congenital heart defects. Thymus tissue was obtained as surgical resects removed during corrective cardiac surgery. Usage of V and J gene segments appeared to be biased in both the thymic and the peripheral blood repertoires. According to the related research, thymic TCR repertoires were highly overlapping among unrelated individuals. TCR alpha and beta repertoires from roughly 8 infant thymus samples and a few related peripheral blood samples were characterized in the study. The infant donors were 7 to 244 days old, and the cohort included six or seven males and a couple of females. Thymocytes were freed from the tissue by mechanical means and kept at -70 degrees C as pellets of roughly 9-34 million cells. Genomic DNA was extracted from frozen cell pellets with a QIAsymphony instrument. Using the immunoSEQ multiplex PCR assay, the TCRB and TCRAD loci were amplified from a standardized quantity of quality-controlled genomic DNA. Amplicons spanned the V(D)J region at a length sufficient to cover the CDR3 and identify V and J genes. Amplicon sequencing was performed on an Illumina platform through the commercial immunoSEQ service. Corrections for primer bias and sequencing errors followed previously described methods, while TCRAD and TCRB definitions were based on the IMGT database. Repertoires were analysed with immunoSEQ Analyzer 3.0 and VDJTools, covering basic statistics, V/J segment usage, diversity estimates, rarefaction and pairwise overlap. Diversity was estimated using the Chao1, ChaoE, Efron-Thisted, Shannon and inverse Simpson indices, and was also estimated on datasets down-sampled to the size of the smallest sample. Repertoire overlap used strict matching of CDR3 nucleotide sequence, V gene and J gene, with Jaccard-based multidimensional scaling clustering. On average, thymus samples yielded roughly 800,000 unique TCRB clonotypes, whereas blood samples yielded approximately 90,000.

This receptor was obtained from a girl under three years old with a congenital heart defect. Donor details come from another sample of the same person, matched by shared clones. The chain is assembled from TRBV11-2 and TRBJ1-2; 7 central nucleotides agree with TRBD1. Material for sequencing was thymocytes. The DNA is as follows: TGTGCCAGCAGCCTAGGCAGGGGGGATGGCTACACCTTC. Translation gives CASSLGRGDGYTF.